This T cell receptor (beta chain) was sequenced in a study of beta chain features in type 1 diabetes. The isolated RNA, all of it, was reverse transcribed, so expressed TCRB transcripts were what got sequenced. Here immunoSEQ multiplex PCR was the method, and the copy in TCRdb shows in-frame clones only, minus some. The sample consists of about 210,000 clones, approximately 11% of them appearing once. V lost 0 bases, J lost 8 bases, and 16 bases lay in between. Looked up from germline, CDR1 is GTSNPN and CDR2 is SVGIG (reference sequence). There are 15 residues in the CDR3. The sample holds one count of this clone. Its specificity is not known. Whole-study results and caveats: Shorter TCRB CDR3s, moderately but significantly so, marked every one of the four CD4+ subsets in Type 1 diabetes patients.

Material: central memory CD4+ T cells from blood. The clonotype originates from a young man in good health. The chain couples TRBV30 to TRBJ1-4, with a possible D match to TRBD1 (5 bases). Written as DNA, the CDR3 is TGTGCCTGGAGTGTTACCCTGGGGCAGGGAGAAAAACTGTTTTTT. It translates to CAWSVTLGQGEKLFF.